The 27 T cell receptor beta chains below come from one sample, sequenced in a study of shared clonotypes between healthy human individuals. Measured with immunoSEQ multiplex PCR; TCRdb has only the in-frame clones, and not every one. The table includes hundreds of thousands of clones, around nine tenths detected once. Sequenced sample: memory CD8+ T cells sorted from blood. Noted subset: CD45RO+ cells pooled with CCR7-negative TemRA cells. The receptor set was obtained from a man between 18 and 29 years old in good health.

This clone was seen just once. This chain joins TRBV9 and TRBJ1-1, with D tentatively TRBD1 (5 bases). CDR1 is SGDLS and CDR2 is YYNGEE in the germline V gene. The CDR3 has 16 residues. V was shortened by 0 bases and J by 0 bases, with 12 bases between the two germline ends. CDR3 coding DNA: TGTGCCAGCAGCGTAGGGGCTAAGGGGTTGAACACTGAAGCTTTCTTT. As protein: CASSVGAKGLNTEAFF.

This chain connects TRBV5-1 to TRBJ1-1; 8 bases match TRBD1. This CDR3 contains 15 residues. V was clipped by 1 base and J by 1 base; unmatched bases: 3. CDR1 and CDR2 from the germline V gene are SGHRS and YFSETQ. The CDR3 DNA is TGCGCCAGCAGCTTGAATACAGGGGGGAACACTGAAGCTTTCTTT. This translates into CASSLNTGGNTEAFF.

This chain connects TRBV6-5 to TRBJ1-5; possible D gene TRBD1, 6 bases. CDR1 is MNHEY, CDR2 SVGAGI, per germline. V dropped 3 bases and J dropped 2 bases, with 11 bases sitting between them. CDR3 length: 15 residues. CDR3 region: CASSYVAGGNQPQHF. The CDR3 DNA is TGTGCCAGCAGTTATGTGGCAGGGGGCAATCAGCCCCAGCATTTT.

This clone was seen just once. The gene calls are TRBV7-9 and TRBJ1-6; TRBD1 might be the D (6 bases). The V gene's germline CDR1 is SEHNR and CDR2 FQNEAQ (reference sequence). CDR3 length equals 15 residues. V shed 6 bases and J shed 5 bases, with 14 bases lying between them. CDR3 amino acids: CASSPLTGNNSPLHF. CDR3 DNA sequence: TGTGCCAGCAGTCCATTAACAGGGAATAATTCACCCCTCCACTTT.

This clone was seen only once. CDR3 coding DNA: TGCGCCAGCAGCCAGGGGACCTTCTACGAGCAGTACTTC. Translated, it gives CASSQGTFYEQYF. V usage is TRBV4-1 and J usage is TRBJ2-7, with D perhaps being TRBD1 or TRBD2 (5 bases each). The CDR3 runs to 13 residues. The V and J ends lost 3 bases and 3 bases respectively, with 9 bases between them. Looked up from germline, CDR1 is MGHRA and CDR2 is YSYEKL.

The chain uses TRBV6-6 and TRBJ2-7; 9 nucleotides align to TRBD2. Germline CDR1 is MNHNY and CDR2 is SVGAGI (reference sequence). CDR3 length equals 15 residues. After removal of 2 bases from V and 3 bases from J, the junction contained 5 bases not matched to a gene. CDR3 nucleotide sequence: TGTGCCAGCAGTTACGAGCGGGGGGTATGCTACGAGCAGTACTTC. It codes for CASSYERGVCYEQYF.

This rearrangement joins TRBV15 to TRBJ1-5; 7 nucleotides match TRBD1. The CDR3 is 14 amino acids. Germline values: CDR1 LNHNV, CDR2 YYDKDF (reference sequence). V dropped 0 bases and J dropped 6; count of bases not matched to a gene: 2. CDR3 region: CATSRDRGGQPQHF. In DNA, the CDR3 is TGTGCCACCAGCAGAGACAGGGGGGGTCAGCCCCAGCATTTT.

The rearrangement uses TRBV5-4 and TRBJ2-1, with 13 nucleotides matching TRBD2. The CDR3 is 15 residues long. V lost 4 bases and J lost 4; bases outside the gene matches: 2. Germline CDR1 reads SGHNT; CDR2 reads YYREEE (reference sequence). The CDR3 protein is CASSPLAGGYNEQFF. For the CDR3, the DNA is TGTGCCAGCAGCCCACTAGCGGGGGGGTACAATGAGCAGTTCTTC.

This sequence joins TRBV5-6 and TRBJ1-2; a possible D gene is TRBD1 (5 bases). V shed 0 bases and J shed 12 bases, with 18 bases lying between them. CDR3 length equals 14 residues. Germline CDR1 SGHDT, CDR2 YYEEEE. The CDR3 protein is CASSLVAGRAPHTF. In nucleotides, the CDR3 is TGTGCCAGCAGCTTGGTGGCAGGGCGCGCCCCGCACACCTTC.

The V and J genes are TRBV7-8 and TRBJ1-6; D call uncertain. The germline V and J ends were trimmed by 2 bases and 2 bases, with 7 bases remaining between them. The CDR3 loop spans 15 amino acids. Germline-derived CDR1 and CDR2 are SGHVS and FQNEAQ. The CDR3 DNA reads TGTGCCAGCAGCTTAAACGAGGCCTATAATTCACCCCTCCACTTT. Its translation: CASSLNEAYNSPLHF.

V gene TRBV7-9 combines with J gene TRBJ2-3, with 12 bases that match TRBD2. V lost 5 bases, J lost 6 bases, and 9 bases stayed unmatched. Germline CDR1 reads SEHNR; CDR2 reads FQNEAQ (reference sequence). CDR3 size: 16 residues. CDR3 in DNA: TGTGCCAGCAGCAAGGGTGGACTAGCGGGGACGGATACGCAGTATTTT. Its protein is CASSKGGLAGTDTQYF.

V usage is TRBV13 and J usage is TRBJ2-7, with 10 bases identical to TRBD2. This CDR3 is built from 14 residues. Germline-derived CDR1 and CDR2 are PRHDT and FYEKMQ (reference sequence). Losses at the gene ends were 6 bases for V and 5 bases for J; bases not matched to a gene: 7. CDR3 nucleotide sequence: TGTGCCAGCAGTTTTAGCGGGAGGCCCCACGAGCAGTACTTC. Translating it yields CASSFSGRPHEQYF.

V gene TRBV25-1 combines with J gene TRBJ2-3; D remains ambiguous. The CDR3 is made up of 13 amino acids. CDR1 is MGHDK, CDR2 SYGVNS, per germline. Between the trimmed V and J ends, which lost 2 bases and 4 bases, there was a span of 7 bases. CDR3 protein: CASSEGRPDTQYF. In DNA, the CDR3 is TGTGCCAGCAGTGAAGGTAGGCCAGATACGCAGTATTTT.

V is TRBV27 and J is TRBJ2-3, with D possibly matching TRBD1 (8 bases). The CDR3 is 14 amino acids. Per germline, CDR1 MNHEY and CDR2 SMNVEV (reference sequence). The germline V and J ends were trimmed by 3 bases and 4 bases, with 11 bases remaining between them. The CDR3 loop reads CASSFTGGADTQYF. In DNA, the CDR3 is TGTGCCAGCAGTTTTACAGGGGGGGCAGATACGCAGTATTTT.

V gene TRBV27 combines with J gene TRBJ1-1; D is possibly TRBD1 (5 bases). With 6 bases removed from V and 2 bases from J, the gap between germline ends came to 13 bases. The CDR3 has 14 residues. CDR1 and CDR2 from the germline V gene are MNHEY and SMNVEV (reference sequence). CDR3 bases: TGTGCCAGCAGGCAGGGACCGCCCAACACTGAAGCTTTCTTT. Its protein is CASRQGPPNTEAFF.

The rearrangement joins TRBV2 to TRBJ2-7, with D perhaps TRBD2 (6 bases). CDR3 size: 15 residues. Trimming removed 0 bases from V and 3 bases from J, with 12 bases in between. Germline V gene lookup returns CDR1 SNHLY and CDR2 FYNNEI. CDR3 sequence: CASSEAGGKGYEQYF. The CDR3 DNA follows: TGTGCCAGCAGTGAAGCGGGAGGTAAGGGCTACGAGCAGTACTTC.

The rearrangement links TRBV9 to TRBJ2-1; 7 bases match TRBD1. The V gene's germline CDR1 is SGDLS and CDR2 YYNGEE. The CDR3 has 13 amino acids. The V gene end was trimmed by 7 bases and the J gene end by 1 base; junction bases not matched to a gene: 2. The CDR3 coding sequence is TGTGCCAGCGGGGGACAGTCCTACAATGAGCAGTTCTTC. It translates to CASGGQSYNEQFF.

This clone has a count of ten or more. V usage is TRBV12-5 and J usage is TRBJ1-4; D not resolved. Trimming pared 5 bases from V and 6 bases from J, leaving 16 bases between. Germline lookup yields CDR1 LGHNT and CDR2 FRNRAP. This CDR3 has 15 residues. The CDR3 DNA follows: TGTGCTAGTGGTCTAGCGGGTGCCCAAGATGAAAAACTGTTTTTT. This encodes CASGLAGAQDEKLFF.

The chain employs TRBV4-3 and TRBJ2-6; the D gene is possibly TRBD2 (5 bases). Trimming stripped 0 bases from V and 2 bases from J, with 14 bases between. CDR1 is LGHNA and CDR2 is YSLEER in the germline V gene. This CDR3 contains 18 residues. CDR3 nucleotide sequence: TGCGCCAGCAGCCAAGATACGGGCGTCGGGGCTGGGGCCAACGTCCTGACTTTC. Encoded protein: CASSQDTGVGAGANVLTF.

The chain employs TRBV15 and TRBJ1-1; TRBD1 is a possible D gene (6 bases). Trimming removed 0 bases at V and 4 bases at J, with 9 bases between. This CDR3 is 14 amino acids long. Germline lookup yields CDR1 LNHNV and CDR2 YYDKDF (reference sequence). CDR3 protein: CATSRDRGPTEAFF. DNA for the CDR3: TGTGCCACCAGCAGAGATCGGGGGCCCACTGAAGCTTTCTTT. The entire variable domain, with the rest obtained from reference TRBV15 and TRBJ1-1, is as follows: DAMVIQNPRYQVTQFGKPVTLSCSQTLNHNVMYWYQQKSSQAPKLLFHYYDKDFNNEADTPDNFQSRRPNTSFCFLDIRSPGLGDTAMYLCATSRDRGPTEAFFGQGTRLTVV.

The CDR3 loop is CASSPVAGASNTGELFF. Here the CDR3 DNA reads TGTGCCAGCAGCCCCGTAGCGGGGGCCTCGAACACCGGGGAGCTGTTTTTT. The chain has TRBV7-6 and TRBJ2-2; TRBD2 aligns across 9 bases. Germline CDR1 is SGHVS and CDR2 is FNYEAQ. J lost 0 bases, V lost 5 bases, and 7 bases had no gene match. This CDR3 region has 17 residues.

In nucleotides, the CDR3 is TGTGCCAGCAGCTTACCCCCACTGGGGACTAGCGGGAGCACAGATACGCAGTATTTT. Protein product: CASSLPPLGTSGSTDTQYF. The chain combines TRBV7-9 with TRBJ2-3; 12 bases fit TRBD2. With 2 bases clipped from V and 0 bases from J, the junction kept 9 bases outside the gene matches. This CDR3 is 19 amino acids long. Germline CDR1 reads SEHNR; CDR2 reads FQNEAQ (reference sequence).

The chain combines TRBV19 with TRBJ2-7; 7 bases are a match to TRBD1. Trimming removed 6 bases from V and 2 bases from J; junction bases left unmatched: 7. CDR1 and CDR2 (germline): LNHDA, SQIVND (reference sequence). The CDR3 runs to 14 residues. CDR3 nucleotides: TGTGCCAGTAGCCTTCGACAGGGTGCCTACGAGCAGTACTTC. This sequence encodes CASSLRQGAYEQYF.

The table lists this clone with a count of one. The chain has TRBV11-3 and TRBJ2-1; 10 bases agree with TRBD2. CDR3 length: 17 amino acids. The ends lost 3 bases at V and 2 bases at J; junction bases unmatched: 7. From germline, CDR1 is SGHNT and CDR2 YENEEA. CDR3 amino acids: CASSLDSLAGTYNEQFF. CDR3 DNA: TGTGCCAGCAGCTTGGACTCACTAGCGGGGACCTACAATGAGCAGTTCTTC.

The DNA for the CDR3 is TGCAGCGTTGAACCCAGCGGCGCGAACACCGGGGAGCTGTTTTTT. Translation: CSVEPSGANTGELFF. The chain joins TRBV29-1 to TRBJ2-2, with D possibly being TRBD2 (5 bases). The CDR3 spans 15 residues. Germline assignment: CDR1 SQVTM and CDR2 ANQGSEA. V lost 2 bases to trimming and J lost 0 bases, with 10 bases between them.

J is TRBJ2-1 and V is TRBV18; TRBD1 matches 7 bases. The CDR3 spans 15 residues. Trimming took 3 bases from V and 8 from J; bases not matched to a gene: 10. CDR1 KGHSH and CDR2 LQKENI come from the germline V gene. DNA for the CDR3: TGTGCCAGCTCACCCATCGACAGGGAGAGGGATGAGCAGTTCTTC. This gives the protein CASSPIDRERDEQFF.

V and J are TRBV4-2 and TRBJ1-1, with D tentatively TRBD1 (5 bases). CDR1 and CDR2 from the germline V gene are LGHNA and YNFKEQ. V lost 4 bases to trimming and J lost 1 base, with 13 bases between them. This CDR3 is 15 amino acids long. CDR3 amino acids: CASSRGDSSNTEAFF. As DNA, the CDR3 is TGTGCCAGCAGCCGAGGAGACAGTTCGAACACTGAAGCTTTCTTT.